The sequence of this T cell receptor (beta chain) was determined in a study of OX40 agonist ivuxolimab in advanced cancers. At the level of the whole study: The costimulatory receptor OX40 (CD134) was targeted by ivuxolimab, a fully human IgG2 agonistic monoclonal antibody. The dose-escalation cohort was about 87% male with a mean age of approximately 60 years, ranging from roughly 20 to 80. The paper reports the monotherapy dose-escalation portion (N of about 52 patients) of the phase I ivuxolimab trial. Of the roughly 50 dose-escalation patients, hepatocellular carcinoma was present in around 20, melanoma in roughly 15, renal cell carcinoma in 9 and head and neck cancer in 9. Prior anti-PD-1, anti-PD-L1 or anti-CTLA-4 therapy was permitted, and 40% of dose-escalation patients had received checkpoint inhibitors. Intravenous ivuxolimab was administered to patients every 2 weeks at six dose levels: 0.01, 0.1, 0.3, 1.5, 3 and 10 mg/kg. Partial responses were achieved by three dose-escalation patients, of whom one had hepatocellular carcinoma and two had cutaneous melanoma. The point of sequencing TCRbeta in the periphery was to test whether ivuxolimab changed TCR sequence diversity and drove clonal T-cell expansion.

About this clone: The antigen it binds to is not known. No qualities accompany the bases; no much larger clone lies one base away.

Patients with a history of autoimmune disease or receiving systemic immunosuppression were excluded from the trial. Peripheral blood for TCR sequencing was collected from all dose cohorts at baseline, on cycle 4 day 1, and on cycle 7 day 1. Samples came from an open-label, multicenter, first-in-human phase I dose-escalation trial of ivuxolimab. Adults with locally advanced or metastatic melanoma, renal cell carcinoma, hepatocellular carcinoma or head and neck squamous cell carcinoma were enrolled in the trial. CD4+ and CD8+ T cells were sorted separately from peripheral blood before TCR sequencing. Genomic DNA was isolated from the sorted cells so that the TCRbeta CDR3 region could be sequenced. TCRbeta CDR3 regions were sequenced using the immunoSEQ Assay. This immuneACCESS table, as held by TCRdb, lists in-frame sequences with V and J called but not all clones. Of the missing ones, under half trace to an unresolved V gene in checked studies; the others have no known cause. The sample table lists under 90,000 clones, more than 70% of them with a count of one. Clones ranked in the top ten supply roughly 2.1% of the sample.

The study at large found these results: Low levels of normalized T-cell clonal expansion were also seen in some patients who did not respond. At doses of 0.1 to 3.0 mg/kg, clonal expansion of both CD4+ and CD8+ blood T cells was observed from baseline to week 6. In partial responders in the 0.1-3.0 mg/kg groups, normalized peripheral clonal expansion was found to be among the lowest, especially among CD8+ T cells. After ivuxolimab, CD8+ T cells had more expanded clones than CD4+ T cells on average. The antigen specificity of the clonally expanded peripheral T cells was not determined.

The source material was CD4+ or CD8+ T cells sorted from blood, sampled in a trial of the OX40 agonist ivuxolimab. The TCR comes from an adult with an advanced solid tumor such as melanoma, head and neck, liver or kidney cancer.

The bases read TGTGCCAGCAGCTTGGACTTAAGCTCCTACAATGAGCAGTTCTTC. Its protein is CASSLDLSSYNEQFF. The chain is made from TRBV7-3 and TRBJ2-1; TRBD2 could be the D gene, as 5 bases match. The trim is 3 bases for V and 0 bases for J, with a gap of 9 bases between the germline ends. CDR1 and CDR2, per the germline V gene, are SGHTA and FQGTGA. The CDR3 spans 15 residues, from the cysteine through the phenylalanine. Only CDR3 DNA is held: 45 bases, read in frame from base 1. The reference TRBV7-3 and TRBJ2-1 proteins fill in what lies around the CDR3, so the full variable domain reads GAGVSQTPSNKVTEKGKYVELRCDPISGHTALYWYRQSLGQGPEFLIYFQGTGAADDSGLPNDRFFAVRPEGSVSTLKIQRTERGDSAVYLCASSLDLSSYNEQFFGPGTRLTVL.